This T cell receptor beta chain was retrieved from a study of blood T cell repertoires in COVID-19. Study-wide background: Some COVID-19 samples were acute and others convalescent; all came from the United States, Italy and Spain.

After removal of 3 bases from V and 6 bases from J, the junction contained 11 bases not matched to a gene. CDR3 length: 17 residues. The germline V gene has CDR1 MNHNS and CDR2 SASEGT. Per the study methods: The authors estimated nucleated cell counts from reference gene primer amplification. Assay: immunoSEQ multiplex PCR; the TCRdb copy retains only in-frame clones and omits some. The V and J calls and the clone size are those of that table, but D and trimming were determined from the DNA. The sample yields some 400,000 clones, around 89% seen once. Participant age was about 18 to 100 years, and participants resided in fewer than 30 US areas. Before being deemed recovered, Cohort 3 donors had two negative PCRs, clearance, or symptom resolution.

The chain is built from TRBV6-1 and TRBJ2-3; TRBD2 matches at 11 bases. The TCR originated in a man aged 25 to 40 who had recovered from COVID-19. The source material was PBMCs or T cells enriched from blood (not recorded which). CDR3 nucleotide sequence: TGTGCCAGCAGTGACTATTTCGGACTAGCGGGCCGGGATACGCAGTATTTT. Amino acid sequence: CASSDYFGLAGRDTQYF.